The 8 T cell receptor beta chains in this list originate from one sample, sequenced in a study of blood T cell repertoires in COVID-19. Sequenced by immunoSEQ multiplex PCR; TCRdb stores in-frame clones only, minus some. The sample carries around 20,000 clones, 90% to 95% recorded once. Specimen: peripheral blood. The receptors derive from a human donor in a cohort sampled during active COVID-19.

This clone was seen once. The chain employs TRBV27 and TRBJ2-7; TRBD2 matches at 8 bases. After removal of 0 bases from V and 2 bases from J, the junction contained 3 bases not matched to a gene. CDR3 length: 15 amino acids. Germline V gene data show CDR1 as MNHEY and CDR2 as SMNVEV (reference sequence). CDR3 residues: CASSLSLREAYEQYF. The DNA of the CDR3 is TGTGCCAGCAGTTTATCGCTGCGGGAGGCCTACGAGCAGTACTTC.

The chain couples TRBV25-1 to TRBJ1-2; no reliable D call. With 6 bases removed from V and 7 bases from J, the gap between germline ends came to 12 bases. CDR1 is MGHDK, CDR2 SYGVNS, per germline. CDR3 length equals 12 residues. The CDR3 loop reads CASSPAGGGYTF. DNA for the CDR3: TGTGCCAGCAGCCCTGCAGGAGGTGGCTACACCTTC.

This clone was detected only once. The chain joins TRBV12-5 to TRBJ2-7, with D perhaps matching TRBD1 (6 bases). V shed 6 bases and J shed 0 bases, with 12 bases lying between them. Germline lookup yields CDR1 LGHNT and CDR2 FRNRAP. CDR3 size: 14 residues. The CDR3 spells CASGTDSSSYEQYF. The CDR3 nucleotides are TGTGCTAGTGGAACGGACAGTAGCTCCTACGAGCAGTACTTC. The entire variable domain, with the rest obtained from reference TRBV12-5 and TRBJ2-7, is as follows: DARVTQTPRHKVTEMGQEVTMRCQPILGHNTVFWYRQTMMQGLELLAYFRNRAPLDDSGMPKDRFSAEMPDATLATLKIQPSEPRDSAVYFCASGTDSSSYEQYFGPGTRLTVT.

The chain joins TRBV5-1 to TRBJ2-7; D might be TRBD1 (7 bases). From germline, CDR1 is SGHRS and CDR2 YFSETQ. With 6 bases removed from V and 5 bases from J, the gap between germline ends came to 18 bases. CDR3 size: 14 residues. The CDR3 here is CASTYRGPGDEQYF. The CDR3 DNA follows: TGCGCCAGCACTTACAGGGGACCGGGAGACGAGCAGTACTTC. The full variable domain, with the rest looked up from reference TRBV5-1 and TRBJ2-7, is KAGVTQTPRYLIKTRGQQVTLSCSPISGHRSVSWYQQTPGQGLQFLFEYFSETQRNKGNFPGRFSGRQFSNSRSEMNVSTLELGDSALYLCASTYRGPGDEQYFGPGTRLTVT.

CDR3 sequence: CASSPSSYGYTF. The CDR3 nucleotides are TGTGCCAGCAGCCCCTCGAGCTATGGCTACACCTTC. The chain uses TRBV6-5 and TRBJ1-2; D is uncertain. The CDR3 has 12 residues. Germline CDR1 is MNHEY and CDR2 is SVGAGI. Trimming stripped 6 bases from V and 4 bases from J, with 9 bases between.

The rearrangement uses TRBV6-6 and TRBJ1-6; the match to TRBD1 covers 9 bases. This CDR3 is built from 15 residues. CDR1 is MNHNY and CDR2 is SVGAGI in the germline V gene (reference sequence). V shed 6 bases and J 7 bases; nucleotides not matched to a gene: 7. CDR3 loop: CASRILDRGNSPLHF. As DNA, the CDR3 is TGTGCCAGCAGGATATTGGACAGGGGCAATTCACCCCTCCACTTT.

CDR3 coding DNA: TGTGCCAGCTACCCTCGCGGGGCGGGGGGGCCGCGAGAGACCCAGTACTTC. Protein: CASYPRGAGGPRETQYF. V gene TRBV27 combines with J gene TRBJ2-5, with 9 nucleotides matching TRBD2. The junction had 17 bases not matched to a gene; V was cut back by 8 bases and J by 4 bases. Germline V gives CDR1 MNHEY, CDR2 SMNVEV (reference sequence). The length of the CDR3 is 17 residues.

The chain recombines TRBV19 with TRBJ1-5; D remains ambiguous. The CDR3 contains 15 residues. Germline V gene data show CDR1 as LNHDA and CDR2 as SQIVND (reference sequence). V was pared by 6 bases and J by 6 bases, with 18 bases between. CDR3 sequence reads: CASSAGIGLIQPQHF. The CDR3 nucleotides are TGTGCCAGTAGCGCGGGGATCGGGCTTATTCAGCCCCAGCATTTT. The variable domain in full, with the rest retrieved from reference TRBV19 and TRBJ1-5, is DGGITQSPKYLFRKEGQNVTLSCEQNLNHDAMYWYRQDPGQGLRLIYYSQIVNDFQKGDIAEGYSVSREKKESFPLTVTSAQKNPTAFYLCASSAGIGLIQPQHFGDGTRLSIL.